A single sample gave rise to the 23 T cell receptor beta chains below, sequenced in a study of T cell repertoires in cytomegalovirus infection. TCRdb ran MiXCR on the reads and lists one entry per CDR3 protein. This table holds hundreds of thousands of distinct CDR3 sequences, under 40% found once. Source material: PBMCs. Every receptor here comes from a human donor in good health (CMV status not recorded). Some clones in this sample may be carry-over from other donors' samples.

The chain employs TRBV7-2 and TRBJ2-1, with 9 bases lining up with TRBD2. This CDR3 comprises 17 residues. Per the germline V gene, CDR1 is SGHTA and CDR2 is FQGNSA. Losses at the gene ends were 7 bases for V and 1 base for J; bases not matched to a gene: 11. CDR3 loop: CASIPTSGWASYNEQFF. CDR3 sequence (DNA): TGTGCCAGCATCCCCACTAGCGGGTGGGCTTCCTACAATGAGCAGTTCTTC.

This clonotype was observed a handful of times. The chain recombines TRBV3-1 with TRBJ2-1; D possibly corresponds to TRBD1 (7 bases). Germline loops: CDR1 LGHDT, CDR2 YNNKEL (reference sequence). Trimming stripped 0 bases from V and 9 bases from J, with 21 bases between. The CDR3 is 17 amino acids. The CDR3 reads CASSQDTGEGQGGEQFF. The CDR3 coding sequence is TGTGCCAGCAGCCAAGATACAGGGGAAGGTCAGGGGGGTGAGCAGTTCTTC.

The chain uses TRBV27 and TRBJ1-4; D gene uncertain. Germline V gene data show CDR1 as MNHEY and CDR2 as SMNVEV (reference sequence). This CDR3 is built from 15 residues. V was trimmed by 4 bases and J by 0 bases, leaving 9 bases between them. CDR3 DNA: TGTGCCAGCAGTTACACTTGGGCAACTAATGAAAAACTGTTTTTT. Its translation is CASSYTWATNEKLFF. The full variable domain, rest sourced from reference TRBV27 and TRBJ1-4, is EAQVTQNPRYLITVTGKKLTVTCSQNMNHEYMSWYRQDPGLGLRQIYYSMNVEVTDKGDVPEGYKVSRKEKRNFPLILESPSPNQTSLYFCASSYTWATNEKLFFGSGTQLSVL.

In this sample, this clonotype turned up many times. V gene TRBV7-2 combines with J gene TRBJ2-7; D call uncertain. Trimming pared 2 bases from V and 12 bases from J, leaving 23 bases between. The CDR3 covers 15 residues. The V gene's germline CDR1 is SGHTA and CDR2 FQGNSA. CDR3 coding DNA: TGTGCCAGCAGCTTAAGTTTGATGGCTTCGGGCCTGCGGTACTTC. Protein sequence: CASSLSLMASGLRYF.

The genes are TRBV28 and TRBJ2-7; no clear D. From germline, CDR1 is MDHEN and CDR2 SYDVKM. V lost 2 bases and J lost 3, with 17 bases in between. The CDR3 has 16 residues. The CDR3 DNA sequence: TGTGCCAGCAGTTTAGACCCCAGGTATTCCCACTACGAGCAGTACTTC. It is translated as CASSLDPRYSHYEQYF.

V usage is TRBV12-3 or TRBV12-4 and J usage is TRBJ2-1; 12 positions match TRBD2. The CDR3 runs 14 residues. V lost 4 bases to trimming and J lost 8 bases; unmatched junction nucleotides: 3. The CDR3 DNA is TGTGCCAGCAGTTCTAGCGGGGGGGCCCATGAGCAGTTCTTC. Its protein product is CASSSSGGAHEQFF.

This clonotype turned up a few times. The chain has TRBV28 and TRBJ2-7; 9 bases line up with TRBD1. The CDR3 runs to 14 residues. Germline assignment: CDR1 MDHEN and CDR2 SYDVKM. Germline trimming cut 6 bases from V and 3 bases from J; bases unmatched to any gene: 6. CDR3 region: CASRPGQGIYEQYF. In DNA, the CDR3 is TGTGCCAGCAGACCGGGACAGGGTATCTACGAGCAGTACTTC.

A few counts support this clonotype. This chain links TRBV7-2 with TRBJ1-5; 9 bases align to TRBD1. Per germline, CDR1 SGHTA and CDR2 FQGNSA. V lost 1 base to trimming and J lost 6 bases; unmatched junction nucleotides: 7. The CDR3 length is 16 residues. The CDR3 loop reads CASSLVGQGSGQPQHF. The CDR3 bases are TGTGCCAGCAGCTTAGTCGGACAGGGGAGCGGTCAGCCCCAGCATTTT.

This chain links TRBV7-2 with TRBJ1-1; tentative D call: TRBD1 (6 bases). Trimming shortened V by 2 bases and J by 3 bases, and 16 bases separated the two germline ends. The CDR3 spans 16 residues. CDR1 SGHTA and CDR2 FQGNSA come from the germline V gene. CDR3 in DNA: TGTGCCAGCAGCTTAAGGCCCCCCCGGGGGCACACTGAAGCTTTCTTT. As protein: CASSLRPPRGHTEAFF.

This chain joins TRBV6-2 or TRBV6-3 and TRBJ2-1; D is unresolved. The CDR3 runs to 16 residues. Germline V gene lookup returns CDR1 MNHEY and CDR2 SVGEGT. V was trimmed by 0 bases and J by 4 bases, leaving 13 bases between them. Written as DNA, the CDR3 is TGTGCCAGCAGTTACTCGAAAGACTCTGAATACAATGAGCAGTTCTTC. Amino acid sequence: CASSYSKDSEYNEQFF.

The table lists this clonotype with many counts. The chain carries TRBV6-1 and TRBJ2-7; TRBD2 might be the D (6 bases). The CDR3 length is 16 residues. From germline, CDR1 is MNHNS and CDR2 SASEGT. V was pared by 5 bases and J by 7 bases, with 24 bases between. CDR3 bases: TGTGCCAGCAGTCCCCCGGGACTCCCTTATCCGCGGGAGCAGTACTTC. Its translation: CASSPPGLPYPREQYF.

This clonotype has only one observation. The chain uses TRBV19 and TRBJ2-7; tentative D call: TRBD1 (6 bases). V lost 5 bases, J lost 2 bases, and 13 bases lay in between. Germline V gene sequence: CDR1 LNHDA, CDR2 SQIVND (reference sequence). CDR3 length: 14 amino acids. The CDR3 coding sequence is TGTGCCAGTAGTGAAGACTGGGGGCCCTACGAGCAGTACTTC. It is translated as CASSEDWGPYEQYF. The variable domain in full, with the rest retrieved from reference TRBV19 and TRBJ2-7, is DGGITQSPKYLFRKEGQNVTLSCEQNLNHDAMYWYRQDPGQGLRLIYYSQIVNDFQKGDIAEGYSVSREKKESFPLTVTSAQKNPTAFYLCASSEDWGPYEQYFGPGTRLTVT.

This chain uses TRBV5-3 with TRBJ2-1, with TRBD2 identical over 9 bases. TRBV5-3 is recorded as an ORF, its role being uncertain. The CDR3 is 17 residues long. Trimming took 8 bases from V and 4 from J; bases not matched to a gene: 16. The CDR3 DNA reads TGTGCCAGCAGCCAATCGTTCCGACTAGCGGTTTACAATGAGCAGTTCTTC. This codes for CASSQSFRLAVYNEQFF.

V and J are TRBV5-6 and TRBJ2-6, with no clear D. The CDR3 is 21 residues long. Germline-derived CDR1 and CDR2 are SGHDT and YYEEEE. Trimming removed 4 bases at V and 1 base at J, with 27 bases between. This chain's CDR3 is CASSLGRSSARAESGANVLTF. Here the CDR3 DNA reads TGTGCCAGCAGCCTCGGTCGATCCTCTGCAAGAGCCGAATCTGGGGCCAACGTCCTGACTTTC.

This rearrangement joins TRBV7-8 to TRBJ1-5; 9 bases align to TRBD1. Germline V gives CDR1 SGHVS, CDR2 FQNEAQ. Trimming removed 5 bases from V and 6 bases from J; junction bases left unmatched: 8. The CDR3 is made up of 15 amino acids. The CDR3 sequence is CASSPRDRVGQPQHF. Here the CDR3 DNA reads TGTGCCAGCAGCCCTCGGGACAGGGTCGGTCAGCCCCAGCATTTT.

The chain uses TRBV29-1 and TRBJ2-7, with TRBD1 identical over 9 bases. Germline values: CDR1 SQVTM, CDR2 ANQGSEA. The CDR3 has 13 residues. V lost 4 bases, J lost 4 bases, and 5 bases stayed unmatched. In DNA, the CDR3 is TGCAGCGTTGGTGGACAGGGGCAGTACGAGCAGTACTTC. Protein product: CSVGGQGQYEQYF.

The table lists this clonotype with a few counts. The chain uses TRBV7-3 and TRBJ2-7, with D maybe TRBD1 (5 bases). The CDR3 is 16 amino acids. V was shortened by 7 bases and J by 0 bases, with 19 bases between the two germline ends. Germline CDR1 reads SGHTA; CDR2 reads FQGTGA. This chain's CDR3 is CASNPRGGWSSYEQYF. DNA for the CDR3: TGTGCCAGCAACCCAAGGGGCGGCTGGAGCTCCTACGAGCAGTACTTC.

The V call is TRBV10-3, the J call TRBJ2-7, with TRBD1 matching 9 bases. The CDR3 totals 14 residues. Trimming cost V 10 bases and J 5 bases; bases outside gene matches: 12. The germline V gene encodes CDR1 ENHRY and CDR2 SYGVKD. CDR3 DNA sequence: TGTGCCAGCCTTCCGCCGGGACAGGGTAACGAGCAGTACTTC. Translation: CASLPPGQGNEQYF.

This chain joins TRBV28 and TRBJ2-6; D unresolved. The CDR3 is made up of 13 amino acids. The germline CDR1 and CDR2 sequences are MDHEN and SYDVKM. Trimming stripped 4 bases from V and 6 bases from J, with 7 bases between. CDR3 amino acids: CASSSPAANVLTF. CDR3 nucleotides: TGTGCCAGCAGTTCCCCTGCGGCCAACGTCCTGACTTTC.

This clonotype has at least ten counts. The chain joins TRBV7-2 to TRBJ2-1; 11 nucleotides match TRBD2. This CDR3 is built from 14 residues. Germline assignment: CDR1 SGHTA and CDR2 FQGNSA. V lost 5 bases to trimming and J lost 9 bases; unmatched junction nucleotides: 6. In DNA form, the CDR3 reads TGTGCCAGCAGCATTACTAGCGGGGGAACTGAGCAGTTCTTC. Protein product: CASSITSGGTEQFF. The full variable domain, rest sourced from reference TRBV7-2 and TRBJ2-1, is GAGVSQSPSNKVTEKGKDVELRCDPISGHTALYWYRQSLGQGLEFLIYFQGNSAPDKSGLPSDRFSAERTGGSVSTLTIQRTQQEDSAVYLCASSITSGGTEQFFGPGTRLTVL.

This clonotype was counted a few times. The chain links TRBV20-1 to TRBJ2-7; 8 positions agree with TRBD1. This CDR3 contains 14 residues. Germline assignment: CDR1 DFQATT and CDR2 SNEGSKA (reference sequence). The V segment lost 3 bases and the J segment 1 base; nucleotides outside the gene matches: 5. The CDR3 sequence is CSARPRTGSYEQYF. Written as DNA, the CDR3 is TGCAGTGCTAGGCCCCGGACAGGGTCCTACGAGCAGTACTTC.

The chain employs TRBV11-2 and TRBJ2-3, with 7 bases matching TRBD2. The CDR3 is 17 amino acids. Losses at the gene ends were 2 bases for V and 0 bases for J; bases not matched to a gene: 8. Per the germline V gene, CDR1 is SGHAT and CDR2 is FQNNGV. The CDR3, as DNA: TGTGCCAGCAGCTTATGGGGGGGAGGCACTAGCACAGATACGCAGTATTTT. Translation gives CASSLWGGGTSTDTQYF.

This clonotype has at least ten counts. J is TRBJ1-1 and V is TRBV7-6; D gene unclear. CDR3 length: 15 residues. Germline values: CDR1 SGHVS, CDR2 FNYEAQ. V was trimmed by 5 bases and J by 1 base, leaving 14 bases between them. The CDR3, as DNA: TGTGCCAGCAGCCCGAGGGTTGAGGGGAACACTGAAGCTTTCTTT. Translating gives CASSPRVEGNTEAFF.